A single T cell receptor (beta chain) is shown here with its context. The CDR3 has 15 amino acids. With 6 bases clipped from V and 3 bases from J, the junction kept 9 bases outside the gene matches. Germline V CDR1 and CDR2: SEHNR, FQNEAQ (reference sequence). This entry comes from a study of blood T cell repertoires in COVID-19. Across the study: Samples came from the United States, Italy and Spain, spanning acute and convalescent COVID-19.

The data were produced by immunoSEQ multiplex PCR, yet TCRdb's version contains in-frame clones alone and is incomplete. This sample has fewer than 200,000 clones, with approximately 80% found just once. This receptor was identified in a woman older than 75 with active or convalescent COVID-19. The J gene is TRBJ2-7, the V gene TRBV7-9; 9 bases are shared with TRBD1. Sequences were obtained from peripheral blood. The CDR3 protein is CASSIRDREVYEQYF. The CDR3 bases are TGTGCCAGCAGTATCCGGGACAGGGAAGTCTACGAGCAGTACTTC.